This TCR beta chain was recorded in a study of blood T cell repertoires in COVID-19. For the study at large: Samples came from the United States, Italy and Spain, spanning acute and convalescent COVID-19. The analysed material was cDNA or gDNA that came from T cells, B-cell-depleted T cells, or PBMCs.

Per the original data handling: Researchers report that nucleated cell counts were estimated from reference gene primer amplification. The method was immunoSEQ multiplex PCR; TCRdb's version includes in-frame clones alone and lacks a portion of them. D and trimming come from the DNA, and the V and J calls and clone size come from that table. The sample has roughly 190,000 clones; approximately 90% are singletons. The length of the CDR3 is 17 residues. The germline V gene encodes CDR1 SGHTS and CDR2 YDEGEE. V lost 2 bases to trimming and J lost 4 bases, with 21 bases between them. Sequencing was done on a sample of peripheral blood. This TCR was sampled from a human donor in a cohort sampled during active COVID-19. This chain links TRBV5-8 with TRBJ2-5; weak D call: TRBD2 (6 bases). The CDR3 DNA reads TGTGCCAGCAGCTTCATGGTGACTAGGGCGCTGAGAGAGACCCAGTACTTC. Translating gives CASSFMVTRALRETQYF.